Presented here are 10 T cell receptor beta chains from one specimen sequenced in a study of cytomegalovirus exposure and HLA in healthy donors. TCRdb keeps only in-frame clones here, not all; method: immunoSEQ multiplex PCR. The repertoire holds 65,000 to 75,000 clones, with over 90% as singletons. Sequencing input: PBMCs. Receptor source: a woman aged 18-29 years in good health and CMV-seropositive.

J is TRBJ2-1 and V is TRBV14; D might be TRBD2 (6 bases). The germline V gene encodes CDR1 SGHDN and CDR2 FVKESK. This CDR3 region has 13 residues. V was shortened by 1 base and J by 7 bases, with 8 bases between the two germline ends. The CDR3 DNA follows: TGTGCCAGCAGCCAAGTAGCGGCTAATGAGCAGTTCTTC. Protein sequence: CASSQVAANEQFF.

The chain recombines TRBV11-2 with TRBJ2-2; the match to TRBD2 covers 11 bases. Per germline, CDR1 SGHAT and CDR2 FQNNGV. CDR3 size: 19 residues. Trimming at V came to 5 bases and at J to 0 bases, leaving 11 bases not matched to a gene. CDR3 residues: CASSLFSLGLAANTGELFF. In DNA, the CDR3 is TGTGCCAGCAGCCTATTTTCGTTGGGACTAGCGGCGAACACCGGGGAGCTGTTTTTT.

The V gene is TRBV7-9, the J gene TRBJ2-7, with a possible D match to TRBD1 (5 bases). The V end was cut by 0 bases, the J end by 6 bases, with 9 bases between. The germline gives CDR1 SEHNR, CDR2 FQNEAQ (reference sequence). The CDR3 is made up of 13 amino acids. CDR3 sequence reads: CASSLAQGGEQYF. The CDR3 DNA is TGTGCCAGCAGCTTAGCTCAGGGCGGCGAGCAGTACTTC.

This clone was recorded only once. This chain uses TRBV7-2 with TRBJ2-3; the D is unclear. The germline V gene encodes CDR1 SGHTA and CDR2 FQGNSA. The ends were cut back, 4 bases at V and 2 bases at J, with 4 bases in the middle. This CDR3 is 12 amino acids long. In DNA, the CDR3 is TGTGCCAGCAGCTCCTACACAGATACGCAGTATTTT. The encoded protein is CASSSYTDTQYF.

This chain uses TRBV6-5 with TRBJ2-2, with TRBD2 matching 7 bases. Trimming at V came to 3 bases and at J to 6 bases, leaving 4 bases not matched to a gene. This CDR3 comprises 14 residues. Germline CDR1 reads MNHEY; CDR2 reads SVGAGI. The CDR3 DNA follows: TGTGCCAGCAGTTATGTGGGAGGGGCCGGGGAGCTGTTTTTT. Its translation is CASSYVGGAGELFF.

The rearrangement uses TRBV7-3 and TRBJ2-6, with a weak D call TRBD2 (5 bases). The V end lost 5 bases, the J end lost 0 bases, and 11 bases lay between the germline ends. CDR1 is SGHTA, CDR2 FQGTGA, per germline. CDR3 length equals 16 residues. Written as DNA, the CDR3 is TGTGCCAGCAGCCCATCCGCGGGCTCTGGGGCCAACGTCCTGACTTTC. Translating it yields CASSPSAGSGANVLTF.

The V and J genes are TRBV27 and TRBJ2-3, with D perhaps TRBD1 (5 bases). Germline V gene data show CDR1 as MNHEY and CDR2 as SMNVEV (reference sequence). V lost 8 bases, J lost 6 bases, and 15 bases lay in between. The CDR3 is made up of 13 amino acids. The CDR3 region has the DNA TGTGCCAGCGGGGCTCGGTGGAAGGATACGCAGTATTTT. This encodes CASGARWKDTQYF.

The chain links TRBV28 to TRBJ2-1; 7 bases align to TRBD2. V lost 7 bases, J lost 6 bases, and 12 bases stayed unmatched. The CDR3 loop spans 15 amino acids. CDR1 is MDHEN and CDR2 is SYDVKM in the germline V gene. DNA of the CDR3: TGTGCCAGCACCGAGCCAGTCACTAGCGCCAATGAGCAGTTCTTC. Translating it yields CASTEPVTSANEQFF.

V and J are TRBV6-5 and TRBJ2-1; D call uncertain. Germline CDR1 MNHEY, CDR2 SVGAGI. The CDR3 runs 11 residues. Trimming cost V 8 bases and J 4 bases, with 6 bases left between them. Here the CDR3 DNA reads TGTGCCAGCGCGGAATACAATGAGCAGTTCTTC. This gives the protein CASAEYNEQFF.

The CDR3 DNA reads TGTGCCTGGAGTCCGGACAGGGTTGGGGTTCAGCCCCAGCATTTT. This translates into CAWSPDRVGVQPQHF. V and J are TRBV30 and TRBJ1-5; 8 bases are a match to TRBD1. After removal of 2 bases from V and 6 bases from J, the junction contained 9 bases not matched to a gene. This CDR3 is built from 15 residues. The germline V gene encodes CDR1 GTSNPN and CDR2 SVGIG (reference sequence).